These T cell receptor beta chains were read from a single sample in a study of shared clonotypes between healthy human individuals. Produced via immunoSEQ multiplex PCR; TCRdb's table is partial and in-frame only. The table shows approximately 640,000 clones, with about nine tenths occurring only once. Sequences were obtained from memory CD8+ T cells from PBMCs. The source of these receptors is a man aged 18 to 30 in good health. Some clones in this sample may be carry-over from other donors' samples. The CDR3 runs from the conserved cysteine through the conserved F or W. A D gene is named only where the DNA matches it firmly. Clone size is shown for a subset of rows, as once, few, many or a class of expanded clone.

d_gene	v_gene	j_gene	abundance	CDR3nt	CDR3aa
TRBD2	TRBV27	TRBJ2-5	.	TGTGCCAGCAGTTTAGGCCTCGGACTAGCGGGGGGTGAGACCCAGTACTTC	CASSLGLGLAGGETQYF
.	TRBV19	TRBJ1-1	once	TGTGCCAGTAGTATAGCCCCCTCACGCCAGAGGCTGAACACTGAAGCTTTCTTT	CASSIAPSRQRLNTEAFF
TRBD1	TRBV27	TRBJ2-7	.	TGTGCCAGCAGGAAAAGACAGGGTTGGGAGCAGTACTTC	CASRKRQGWEQYF
TRBD2	TRBV9	TRBJ2-1	.	TGTGCCAGCGGGAATAGCGGGGCTTACAATGAGCAGTTCTTC	CASGNSGAYNEQFF
TRBD2	TRBV4-2	TRBJ2-3	once	TGTGCCAGCGGACCTGGGGGGGTCAGCACAGATACGCAGTATTTT	CASGPGGVSTDTQYF
TRBD1	TRBV13	TRBJ2-3	.	TGTGCCAGCAGCTCAATCATCGGACAGGGTGTATCAGATACGCAGTATTTT	CASSSIIGQGVSDTQYF
.	TRBV13	TRBJ2-1	.	TGTGCCAGCAGCTTAGCGGGAGACGCCGACAATGAGCAGTTCTTC	CASSLAGDADNEQFF
.	TRBV29-1	TRBJ1-4	.	TGCAGCGTTGGCGGGGCCGCGGCAACTAATGAAAAACTGTTTTTT	CSVGGAAATNEKLFF
.	TRBV5-8	TRBJ2-3	.	TGTGCCAGCAGCTTGTTTGGCTATACTAGCACAGATACGCAGTATTTT	CASSLFGYTSTDTQYF
.	TRBV14	TRBJ2-2	.	TGTGCCAGCAGCCAGCCAGACCGGCCCGGGGAGCTGTTTTTT	CASSQPDRPGELFF
.	TRBV21-1	TRBJ1-2	.	TGTGCCAGCAGCAAAGTTTACGGGGCGCGGTTCATGGCTGTCACCTTC	CASSKVYGARFMAVTF
.	TRBV19	TRBJ2-1	.	TGTGCCAGTGGTCGGGTCGAAGACCACAATGAGCAGTTCTTC	CASGRVEDHNEQFF
TRBD1	TRBV5-5	TRBJ2-2	.	TGTGCCAGCAGCTCAATCGGACAGGACACCGGGGAGCTGTTTTTT	CASSSIGQDTGELFF
TRBD2	TRBV30	TRBJ2-5	.	TGTGCCTGGAGTGTACAAGCGGGGATTCAAGAGACCCAGTACTTC	CAWSVQAGIQETQYF
TRBD2	TRBV5-1	TRBJ2-7	.	TGCGCCAGCAGTTCTAGCGGTACTTCCTACGAGCAGTACTTC	CASSSSGTSYEQYF
.	TRBV6-4	TRBJ2-2	many	TGTGCCAGCAGCGCAGGGTCAGCCGGGGAGCTGTTTTTT	CASSAGSAGELFF
.	TRBV7-9	TRBJ1-2	.	TGTGCCAGCAGCCCGGGGAACATAGATGGCTACACCTTC	CASSPGNIDGYTF
.	TRBV9	TRBJ1-1	few	TGTGCCAGCAGCGGGAACGGGAACACTGAAGCTTTCTTT	CASSGNGNTEAFF
TRBD1	TRBV7-9	TRBJ2-1	.	TGTGCCAGCAGCCGAAGCCGGACAGGGGGCCGTAAGGCCGGAGATGAGCAGTTCTTC	CASSRSRTGGRKAGDEQFF
.	TRBV23-1	TRBJ1-2	.	TGCGCCAGCAGTCAATCGAGACACAACTATGGCTACACCTTC	CASSQSRHNYGYTF
.	TRBV2	TRBJ1-3	.	TGTGCCAGCAGTGGCTTACAGGGTCCTGGAAACACCATATATTTT	CASSGLQGPGNTIYF
.	TRBV30	TRBJ1-1	few	TGTGCCTGGAGGCTATTGAACACTGAAGCTTTCTTT	CAWRLLNTEAFF
.	TRBV10-2	TRBJ2-1	.	TGCGCCAGCACCCAGAGGGGGGAGCAGTTCTTC	CASTQRGEQFF
TRBD2	TRBV4-1	TRBJ2-1	.	TGCGCCAGCAGCCAAGTTCAGTGGCTAGCGGGAGTTGGGAATGAGCAGTTCTTC	CASSQVQWLAGVGNEQFF
TRBD1	TRBV28	TRBJ2-5	.	TGTGCCAGCAGTTGGGGGGACAGGAAAGAGACCCAGTACTTC	CASSWGDRKETQYF
.	TRBV2	TRBJ2-1	.	TGTGCCAGCAGTGAATGGGGGGCACATGAGCAGTTCTTC	CASSEWGAHEQFF